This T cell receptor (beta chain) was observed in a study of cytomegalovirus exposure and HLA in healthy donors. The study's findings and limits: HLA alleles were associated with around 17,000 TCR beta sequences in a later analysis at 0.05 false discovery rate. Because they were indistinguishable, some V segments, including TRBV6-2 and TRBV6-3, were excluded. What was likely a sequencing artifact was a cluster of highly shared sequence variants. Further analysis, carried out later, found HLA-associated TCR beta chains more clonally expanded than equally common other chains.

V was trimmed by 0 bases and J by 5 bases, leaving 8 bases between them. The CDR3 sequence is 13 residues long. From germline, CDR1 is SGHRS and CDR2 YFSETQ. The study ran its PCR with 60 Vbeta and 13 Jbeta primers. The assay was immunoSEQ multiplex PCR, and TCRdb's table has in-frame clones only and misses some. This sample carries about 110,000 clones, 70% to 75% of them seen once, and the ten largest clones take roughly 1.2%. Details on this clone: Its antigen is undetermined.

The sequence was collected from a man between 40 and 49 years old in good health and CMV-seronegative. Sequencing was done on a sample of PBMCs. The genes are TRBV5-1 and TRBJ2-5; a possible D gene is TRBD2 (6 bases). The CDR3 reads CASSLDAGETQYF. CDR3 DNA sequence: TGCGCCAGCAGCTTGGACGCGGGGGAGACCCAGTACTTC. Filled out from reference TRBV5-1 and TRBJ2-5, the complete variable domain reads KAGVTQTPRYLIKTRGQQVTLSCSPISGHRSVSWYQQTPGQGLQFLFEYFSETQRNKGNFPGRFSGRQFSNSRSEMNVSTLELGDSALYLCASSLDAGETQYFGPGTRLLVL.